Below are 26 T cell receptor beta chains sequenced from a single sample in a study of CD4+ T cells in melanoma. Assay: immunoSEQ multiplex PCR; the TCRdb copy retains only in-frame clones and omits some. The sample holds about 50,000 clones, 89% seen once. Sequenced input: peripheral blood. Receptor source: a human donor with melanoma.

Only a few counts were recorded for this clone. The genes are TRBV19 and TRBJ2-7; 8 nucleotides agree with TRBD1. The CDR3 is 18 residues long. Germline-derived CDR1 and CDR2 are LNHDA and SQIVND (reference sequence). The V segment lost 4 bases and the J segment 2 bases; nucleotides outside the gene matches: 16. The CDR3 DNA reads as TGTGCCAGTAGTACCGGCCTAATCGGACAGGGCCCCGCCTACGAGCAGTACTTC. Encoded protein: CASSTGLIGQGPAYEQYF.

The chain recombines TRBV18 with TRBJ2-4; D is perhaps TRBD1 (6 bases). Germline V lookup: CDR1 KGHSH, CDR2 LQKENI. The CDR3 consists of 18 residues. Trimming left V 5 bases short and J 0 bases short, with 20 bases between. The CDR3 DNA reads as TGTGCCAGCTCAACAACGAAGACAGGAGTACTAGCCAAAAACATTCAGTACTTC. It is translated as CASSTTKTGVLAKNIQYF.

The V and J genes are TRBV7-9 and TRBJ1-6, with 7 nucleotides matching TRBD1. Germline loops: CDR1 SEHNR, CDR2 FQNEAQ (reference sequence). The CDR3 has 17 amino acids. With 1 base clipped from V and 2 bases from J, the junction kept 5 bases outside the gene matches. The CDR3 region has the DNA TGTGCCAGCAGCTTAGTGGACGGGACAGCCTATAATTCACCCCTCCACTTT. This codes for CASSLVDGTAYNSPLHF.

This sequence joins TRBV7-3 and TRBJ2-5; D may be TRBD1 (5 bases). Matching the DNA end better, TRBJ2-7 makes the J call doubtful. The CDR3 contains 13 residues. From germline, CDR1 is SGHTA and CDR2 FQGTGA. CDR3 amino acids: CASSEGASYEQYF. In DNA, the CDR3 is TGTGCCAGCAGCGAAGGGGCCAGCTACGAGCAGTACTTC.

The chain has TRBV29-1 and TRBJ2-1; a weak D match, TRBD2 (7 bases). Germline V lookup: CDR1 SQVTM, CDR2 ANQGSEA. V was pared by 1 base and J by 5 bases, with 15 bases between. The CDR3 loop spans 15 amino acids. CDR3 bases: TGCAGCGTTGAAGGGTCACAGGGAGGGAACAATGAGCAGTTCTTC. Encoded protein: CSVEGSQGGNNEQFF.

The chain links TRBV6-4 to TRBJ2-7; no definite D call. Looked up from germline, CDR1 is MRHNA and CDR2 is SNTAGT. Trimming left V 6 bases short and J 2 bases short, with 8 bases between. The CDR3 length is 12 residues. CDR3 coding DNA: TGTGCCAGCAGGACGGACCCCTACGAGCAGTACTTC. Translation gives CASRTDPYEQYF.

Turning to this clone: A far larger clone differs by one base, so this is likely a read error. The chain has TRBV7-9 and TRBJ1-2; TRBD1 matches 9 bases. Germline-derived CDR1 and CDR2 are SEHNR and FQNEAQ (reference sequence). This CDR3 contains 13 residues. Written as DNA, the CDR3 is TGTGCCAGCAGCTTGGGGACAGGGAGTGGCTACGCCTTC. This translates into CASSLGTGSGYAF. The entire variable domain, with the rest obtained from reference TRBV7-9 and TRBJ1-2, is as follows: DTGVSQNPRHKITKRGQNVTFRCDPISEHNRLYWYRQTLGQGPEFLTYFQNEAQLEKSRLLSDRFSAERPKGSFSTLEIQRTEQGDSAMYLCASSLGTGSGYAFGSGTRLTVV.

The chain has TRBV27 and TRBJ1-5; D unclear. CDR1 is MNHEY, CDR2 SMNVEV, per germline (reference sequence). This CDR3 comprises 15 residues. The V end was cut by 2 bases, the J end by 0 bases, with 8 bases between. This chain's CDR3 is CASSLAPYSNQPQHF. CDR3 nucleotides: TGTGCCAGCAGTTTAGCACCTTATAGCAATCAGCCCCAGCATTTT.

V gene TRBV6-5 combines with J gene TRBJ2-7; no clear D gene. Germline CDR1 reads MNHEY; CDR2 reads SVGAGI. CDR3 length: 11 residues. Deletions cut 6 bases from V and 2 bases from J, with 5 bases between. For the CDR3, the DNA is TGTGCCAGCAGCTCCACCTACGAGCAGTACTTC. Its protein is CASSSTYEQYF.

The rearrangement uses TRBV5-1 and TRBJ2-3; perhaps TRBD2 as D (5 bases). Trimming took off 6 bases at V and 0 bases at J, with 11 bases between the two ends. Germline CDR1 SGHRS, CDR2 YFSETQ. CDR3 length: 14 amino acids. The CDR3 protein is CASNGISSTDTQYF. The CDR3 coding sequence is TGCGCCAGCAACGGGATTTCTAGCACAGATACGCAGTATTTT.

DNA for the CDR3: TGTGCCAGCAGCTTGAGGGTGACAGGGATGCCCTACGAGCAGTACTTC. Amino acid sequence: CASSLRVTGMPYEQYF. The chain employs TRBV5-4 and TRBJ2-7, with 7 bases matching TRBD1. The CDR3 has 16 residues. Germline V CDR1 and CDR2: SGHNT, YYREEE (reference sequence). Germline trimming cut 1 base from V and 2 bases from J; bases unmatched to any gene: 9.

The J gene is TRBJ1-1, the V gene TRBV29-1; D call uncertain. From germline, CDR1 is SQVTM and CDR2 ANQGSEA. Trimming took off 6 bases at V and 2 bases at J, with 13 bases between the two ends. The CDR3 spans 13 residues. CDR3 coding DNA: TGCAGCGTGATCAGCGCCGGCAACACTGAAGCTTTCTTT. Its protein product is CSVISAGNTEAFF.

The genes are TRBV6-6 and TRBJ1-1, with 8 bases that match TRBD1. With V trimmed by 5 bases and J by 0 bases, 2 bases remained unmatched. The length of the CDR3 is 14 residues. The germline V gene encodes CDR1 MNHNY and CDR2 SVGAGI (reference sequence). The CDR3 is CASSPGGLNTEAFF. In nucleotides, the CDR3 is TGTGCCAGCAGTCCAGGGGGCTTGAACACTGAAGCTTTCTTT.

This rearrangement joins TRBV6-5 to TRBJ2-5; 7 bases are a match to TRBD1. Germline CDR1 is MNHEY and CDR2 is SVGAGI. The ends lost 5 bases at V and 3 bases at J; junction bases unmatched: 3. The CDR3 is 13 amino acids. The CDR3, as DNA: TGTGCCAGCAGTAGGGGACAGAAAGAGACCCAGTACTTC. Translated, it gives CASSRGQKETQYF.

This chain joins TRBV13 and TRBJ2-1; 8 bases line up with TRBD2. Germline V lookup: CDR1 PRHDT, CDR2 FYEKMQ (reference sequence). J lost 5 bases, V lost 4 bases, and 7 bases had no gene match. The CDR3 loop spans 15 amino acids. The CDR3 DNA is TGTGCCAGCAGCTACCCGGGACTAGAGCACAATGAGCAGTTCTTC. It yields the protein CASSYPGLEHNEQFF.

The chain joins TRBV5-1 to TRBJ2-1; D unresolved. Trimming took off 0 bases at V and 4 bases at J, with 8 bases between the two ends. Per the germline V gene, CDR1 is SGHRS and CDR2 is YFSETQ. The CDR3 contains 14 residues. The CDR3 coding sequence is TGCGCCAGCAGCTTGGGGCCACCTTACAATGAGCAGTTCTTC. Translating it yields CASSLGPPYNEQFF.

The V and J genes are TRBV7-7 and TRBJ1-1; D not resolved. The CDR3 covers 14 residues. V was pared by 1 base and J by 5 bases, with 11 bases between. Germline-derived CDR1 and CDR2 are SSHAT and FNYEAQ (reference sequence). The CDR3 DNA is TGTGCCAGCAGCTTAGGGACTCTTGGAACTGAAGCTTTCTTT. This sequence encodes CASSLGTLGTEAFF.

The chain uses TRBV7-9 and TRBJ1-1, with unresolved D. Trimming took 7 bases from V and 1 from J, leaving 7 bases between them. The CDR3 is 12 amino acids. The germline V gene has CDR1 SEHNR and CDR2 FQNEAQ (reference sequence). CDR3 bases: TGTGCCAGCAACCACCCGAACACTGAAGCTTTCTTT. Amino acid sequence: CASNHPNTEAFF.

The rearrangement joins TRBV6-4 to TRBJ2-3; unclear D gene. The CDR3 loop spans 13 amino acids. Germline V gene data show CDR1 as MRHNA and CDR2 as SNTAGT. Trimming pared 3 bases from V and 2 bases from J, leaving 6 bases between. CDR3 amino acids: CASSESFTDTQYF. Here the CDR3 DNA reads TGTGCCAGCAGTGAGTCCTTCACAGATACGCAGTATTTT.

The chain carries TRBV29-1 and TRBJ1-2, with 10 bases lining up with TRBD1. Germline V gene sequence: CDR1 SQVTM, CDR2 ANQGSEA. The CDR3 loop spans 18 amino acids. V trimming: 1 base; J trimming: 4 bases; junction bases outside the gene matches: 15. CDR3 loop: CSVEGEGDRGPLFYGYTF. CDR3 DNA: TGCAGCGTTGAAGGAGAAGGGGACAGGGGCCCTCTGTTCTATGGCTACACCTTC.

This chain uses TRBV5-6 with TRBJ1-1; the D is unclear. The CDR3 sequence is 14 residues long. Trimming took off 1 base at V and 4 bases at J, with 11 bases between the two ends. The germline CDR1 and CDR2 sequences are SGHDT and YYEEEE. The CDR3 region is CASSLPNRGTEAFF. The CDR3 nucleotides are TGTGCCAGCAGCTTGCCCAACAGAGGCACTGAAGCTTTCTTT.

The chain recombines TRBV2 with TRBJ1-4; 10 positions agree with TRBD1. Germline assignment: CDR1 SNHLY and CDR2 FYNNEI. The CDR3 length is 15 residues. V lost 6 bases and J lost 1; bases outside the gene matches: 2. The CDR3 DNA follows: TGTGCCAGCAGCCGGACAGGGGGAACTAATGAAAAACTGTTTTTT. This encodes CASSRTGGTNEKLFF.

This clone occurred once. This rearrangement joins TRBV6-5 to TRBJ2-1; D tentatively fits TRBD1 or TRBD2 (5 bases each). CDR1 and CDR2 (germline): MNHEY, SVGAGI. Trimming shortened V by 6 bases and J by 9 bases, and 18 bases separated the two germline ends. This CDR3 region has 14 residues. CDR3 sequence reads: CASRTGPSPTEQFF. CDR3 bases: TGTGCCAGCAGAACGGGACCATCCCCCACTGAGCAGTTCTTC.

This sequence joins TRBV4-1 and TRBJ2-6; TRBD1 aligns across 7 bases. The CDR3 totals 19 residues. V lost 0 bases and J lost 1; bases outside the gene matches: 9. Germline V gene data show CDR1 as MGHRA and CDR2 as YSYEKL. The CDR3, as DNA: TGCGCCAGCAGCCAAGATCGAGGACAGGATAGATCTGGGGCCAACGTCCTGACTTTC. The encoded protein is CASSQDRGQDRSGANVLTF.

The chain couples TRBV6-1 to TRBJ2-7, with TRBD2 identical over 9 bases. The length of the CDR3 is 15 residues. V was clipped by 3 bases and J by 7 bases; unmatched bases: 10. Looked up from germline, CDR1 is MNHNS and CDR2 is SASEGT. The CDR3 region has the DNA TGTGCCAGCAGTGATTGGGGCGGGGGGGCGAGGGAGCAGTACTTC. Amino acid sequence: CASSDWGGGAREQYF.

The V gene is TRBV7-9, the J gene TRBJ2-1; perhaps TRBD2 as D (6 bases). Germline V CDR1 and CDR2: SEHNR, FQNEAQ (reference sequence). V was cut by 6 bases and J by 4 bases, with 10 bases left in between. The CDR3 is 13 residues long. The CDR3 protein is CASSWEEYNEQFF. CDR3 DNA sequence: TGTGCCAGCAGTTGGGAGGAATACAATGAGCAGTTCTTC.